The 30 T cell receptor beta chains listed next were all sequenced from one sample in a study of Graves' ophthalmopathy and Graves' hyperthyroidism. CDR3 regions of TCR beta were amplified from RNA transcripts. First-round RT-PCR relied on HTBI primers, and a second-round multiplex PCR came next. TCRdb re-called the multiplex PCR reads with MiXCR, one entry per CDR3 protein. Of roughly 700,000 distinct CDR3 sequences in the sample, roughly 40% are singletons; the top ten hold about 40%. The material sequenced was peripheral blood. These TCRs come from an adult man with Graves' ophthalmopathy.

Only one count was recorded for this clonotype. A single base separates this from a much larger clone, so it may be a read error. The rearrangement links TRBV6-5 to TRBJ1-3; D is possibly TRBD1 (5 bases). In germline, CDR1 is MNHEY, CDR2 SVGAGI. The CDR3 is 18 residues long. The CDR3 loop reads CVSSEEVFQGRTGNTIYF. The CDR3 coding sequence is TGTGTCAGCAGTGAAGAAGTATTTCAGGGTAGAACTGGAAACACCATATATTTT.

In this sample, this clonotype turned up a few times. The CDR3 loop is CATSDPGQGGYTGELFF. CDR3 nucleotide sequence: TGTGCCACCAGTGATCCCGGACAGGGAGGCTACACCGGGGAGCTGTTTTTT. V usage is TRBV24-1 and J usage is TRBJ2-2; 8 bases are shared with TRBD1. CDR3 size: 17 residues. Trimming took 3 bases from V and 3 from J; bases not matched to a gene: 8. Germline V lookup: CDR1 KGHDR, CDR2 SFDVKD.

The sample holds many counts of this clonotype. The chain links TRBV7-2 to TRBJ1-4; D ambiguous. Trimming shortened V by 1 base and J by 12 bases, and 6 bases separated the two germline ends. This CDR3 comprises 11 residues. Germline CDR1 reads SGHTA; CDR2 reads FQGNSA. The CDR3 nucleotides are TGTGCCAGCAGCTTAGGCGTGGAACTGTTTTTT. This translates into CASSLGVELFF.

This clonotype was detected ten times or more. The chain carries TRBV10-3 and TRBJ1-2; no firm D call. The germline CDR1 and CDR2 sequences are ENHRY and SYGVKD. The V and J ends lost 7 bases and 7 bases respectively, with 16 bases between them. This CDR3 region has 13 residues. The CDR3 sequence is CAITFQPGSGYTF. The CDR3 DNA is TGTGCCATCACCTTTCAGCCCGGAAGTGGCTACACCTTC.

This clonotype was picked up many times. V and J are TRBV2 and TRBJ1-1; the D is unclear. CDR1 and CDR2 (germline): SNHLY, FYNNEI. V was trimmed by 6 bases and J by 3 bases, leaving 8 bases between them. This CDR3 spans 12 amino acids. The CDR3 DNA reads as TGTGCCAGCAGGGAGATCGACACTGAAGCTTTCTTT. Protein product: CASREIDTEAFF.

The chain recombines TRBV4-1 with TRBJ2-5; D uncertain. Trimming stripped 0 bases from V and 5 bases from J, with 4 bases between. The CDR3 is 12 amino acids. Germline lookup yields CDR1 MGHRA and CDR2 YSYEKL. The CDR3 sequence: CASSQDFETQYF. In DNA, the CDR3 is TGCGCCAGCAGCCAAGATTTTGAGACCCAGTACTTC.

This clonotype turned up a few times. This chain connects TRBV25-1 to TRBJ2-2; 7 positions match TRBD1. With V trimmed by 5 bases and J by 4 bases, 7 bases remained unmatched. CDR3 length equals 15 residues. The germline V gene encodes CDR1 MGHDK and CDR2 SYGVNS. The CDR3, as DNA: TGTGCCAGCAGTAGAATGACAGGGACCACCGGGGAGCTGTTTTTT. This encodes CASSRMTGTTGELFF.

A few counts support this clonotype. The chain links TRBV15 to TRBJ1-2, with D perhaps matching TRBD1 (5 bases). The CDR3 contains 12 residues. Per germline, CDR1 LNHNV and CDR2 YYDKDF (reference sequence). V dropped 4 bases and J dropped 6 bases, with 9 bases sitting between them. CDR3 sequence: CATSTGPDGYTF. The CDR3 DNA sequence: TGTGCCACCAGCACAGGGCCGGATGGCTACACCTTC.

Concerning this clonotype: The germline gene is not matched at one end of the junction; a read error may be the cause. The chain is built from TRBV20-1 and TRBJ2-5; the D call may be TRBD1 or TRBD2 (5 bases each). CDR3 size: 17 residues. Germline CDR1 is DFQATT and CDR2 is SNEGSKA (reference sequence). The CDR3 DNA sequence: TGCAGTGCTAGAGCCGGGGCCTACGGGTCCCGCCAAGAGACCCAGGACTTC. This translates into CSARAGAYGSRQETQDF.

As regards this clonotype: It may be a read error: a sequence one base away is much more abundant. The chain uses TRBV11-2 and TRBJ2-5; D call uncertain. Per germline, CDR1 SGHAT and CDR2 FQNNGV. The CDR3 consists of 14 residues. The CDR3 DNA reads TGTTCCAGCAGCTTAGGACGGAATCAAGAGACCCAGTACTTC. Amino acids: CSSSLGRNQETQYF. Looking up the rest from reference TRBV11-2 and TRBJ2-5 gives the full variable domain: EAGVAQSPRYKIIEKRQSVAFWCNPISGHATLYWYQQILGQGPKLLIQFQNNGVVDDSQLPKDRFSAERLKGVDSTLKIQPAKLEDSAVYLCSSSLGRNQETQYFGPGTRLLVL.

In this sample, this clonotype turned up many times. V and J are TRBV7-9 and TRBJ1-6, with D maybe TRBD1 (6 bases). There are 14 residues in the CDR3. V was cut by 5 bases and J by 10 bases, with 15 bases left in between. Germline V lookup: CDR1 SEHNR, CDR2 FQNEAQ (reference sequence). The CDR3 sequence: CASSPGAGNSPLHF. The CDR3 DNA sequence: TGTGCCAGCAGCCCAGGGGCAGGGAACTCACCCCTCCACTTT.

Comments on this clonotype: A single base separates this from a much larger clone, so it may be a read error. This chain links TRBV7-6 with TRBJ1-4; no firm D call. The germline gives CDR1 SGHVS, CDR2 FNYEAQ. The length of the CDR3 is 14 residues. The V end was cut by 3 bases, the J end by 7 bases, with 12 bases between. The CDR3 protein is CASSFTLLGEKLFF. The CDR3 nucleotides read TGTGCCAGCAGCTTCACACTTCTCGGTGAAAAACTGTTTTTT.

The J gene is TRBJ2-2, the V gene TRBV7-9; D uncertain. The germline V gene has CDR1 SEHNR and CDR2 FQNEAQ (reference sequence). This CDR3 is built from 14 residues. Trimming stripped 6 bases from V and 4 bases from J, with 12 bases between. CDR3 nucleotide sequence: TGTGCCAGCAGTTTTCTGCGGAGCACCGGGGAGCTGTTTTTT. Translation: CASSFLRSTGELFF.

This sequence joins TRBV5-1 and TRBJ2-7, with TRBD1 identical over 10 bases. Germline assignment: CDR1 SGHRS and CDR2 YFSETQ. After removal of 7 bases from V and 9 bases from J, the junction contained 10 bases not matched to a gene. The CDR3 runs 13 residues. CDR3 DNA: TGCGCCAGCGGAGACAGGGGGCGGAATGTGCAGTACTTC. It codes for CASGDRGRNVQYF.

The genes are TRBV25-1 and TRBJ2-2; 9 positions agree with TRBD2. This CDR3 comprises 15 residues. The V gene's germline CDR1 is MGHDK and CDR2 SYGVNS. Trimming cost V 5 bases and J 8 bases; bases outside gene matches: 9. For the CDR3, the DNA is TGTGCCAGCAGTTACTCCTCGGGACTAGCAGGGGAGCTGTTTTTT. Protein sequence: CASSYSSGLAGELFF.

V and J are TRBV7-9 and TRBJ2-7; D is unclear. The V gene lost 1 base and the J gene lost 2 bases, with 12 bases spanning the gap. Germline CDR1 and CDR2: SEHNR and FQNEAQ (reference sequence). The CDR3 totals 15 residues. Here the CDR3 DNA reads TGTGCCAGCAGCTTAGAATGGTATAGCCCCTACGAGCAGTACTTC. It encodes CASSLEWYSPYEQYF.

J is TRBJ2-7 and V is TRBV10-3, with D possibly matching TRBD2 (6 bases). Matching the DNA end better, TRBJ2-5 makes the J call doubtful. CDR3 length: 13 residues. The germline CDR1 and CDR2 sequences are ENHRY and SYGVKD. CDR3 region: CAIKVGGGETQYF. The CDR3 nucleotides read TGTGCCATCAAGGTCGGGGGTGGAGAGACCCAGTACTTC.

For this clonotype: A much larger clone sits a single nucleotide away, making a read error possible. The chain couples TRBV2 to TRBJ1-6, with 12 bases aligning to TRBD1. The CDR3 consists of 16 residues. Trimming at V came to 5 bases and at J to 14 bases, leaving 13 bases not matched to a gene. Germline V gene sequence: CDR1 SNHLY, CDR2 FYNNEI. The chain's CDR3 is CASSTGTGGLLFTLHF. The CDR3 region has the DNA TGTGCCAGCAGTACCGGGACAGGGGGCCTTTTGTTCACCCTCCACTTT. The variable domain in full, completed from reference TRBV2 and TRBJ1-6, reads EPEVTQTPSHQVTQMGQEVILRCVPISNHLYFYWYRQILGQKVEFLVSFYNNEISEKSEIFDDQFSVERPDGSNFTLKIRSTKLEDSAMYFCASSTGTGGLLFTLHFGNGTRLTVT.

The V and J genes are TRBV6-5 and TRBJ1-1, with unresolved D. Per the germline V gene, CDR1 is MNHEY and CDR2 is SVGAGI. V lost 6 bases and J lost 2, with 19 bases in between. The CDR3 is 16 residues long. The CDR3 DNA sequence: TGTGCCAGCAGGACACGACAATTCGGGGATAACACTGAAGCTTTCTTT. It encodes CASRTRQFGDNTEAFF.

This clonotype turned up a few times. The V gene is TRBV12-3 or TRBV12-4, the J gene TRBJ1-2; TRBD1 aligns across 8 bases. The CDR3 is 15 amino acids. Germline trimming cut 4 bases from V and 1 base from J; bases unmatched to any gene: 5. The CDR3 sequence is CASSSGQVNNYGYTF. DNA for the CDR3: TGTGCCAGCAGTTCGGGACAGGTTAATAACTATGGCTACACCTTC.

There are many counts of this clonotype. This chain joins TRBV7-9 and TRBJ2-7; D may be TRBD2 (6 bases). V dropped 0 bases and J dropped 2 bases, with 11 bases sitting between them. This CDR3 is built from 15 residues. The germline gives CDR1 SEHNR, CDR2 FQNEAQ (reference sequence). CDR3 region: CASSLAGGVAYEQYF. The CDR3 nucleotides read TGTGCCAGCAGCTTAGCGGGCGGGGTCGCCTACGAGCAGTACTTC.

The chain is built from TRBV20-1 and TRBJ2-5; D is possibly TRBD1 (7 bases). The germline V gene encodes CDR1 DFQATT and CDR2 SNEGSKA (reference sequence). V was pared by 3 bases and J by 5 bases, with 16 bases between. The CDR3 covers 14 residues. This CDR3 reads CSARSEGATETQYF. The CDR3, as DNA: TGCAGTGCTAGGTCGGAGGGGGCTACGGAGACCCAGTACTTC.

The rearrangement uses TRBV12-3 or TRBV12-4 and TRBJ2-7, with 7 bases that match TRBD1. V lost 6 bases, J lost 6 bases, and 8 bases stayed unmatched. The CDR3 runs to 13 residues. The CDR3: CASSQGTAREQYF. DNA for the CDR3: TGTGCCAGCAGCCAAGGGACAGCTCGCGAGCAGTACTTC.

The rearrangement joins TRBV2 to TRBJ1-2; TRBD1 agrees at 9 bases. Trimming at V came to 6 bases and at J to 6 bases, leaving 5 bases not matched to a gene. This CDR3 is built from 13 residues. The germline CDR1 and CDR2 sequences are SNHLY and FYNNEI. The DNA of the CDR3 is TGTGCCAGCAGCGTAGGGGACAGGGATGGCTACACCTTC. Its protein product is CASSVGDRDGYTF.

This clonotype was counted between two and nine times. The chain employs TRBV25-1 and TRBJ2-7; D gene unclear. V lost 6 bases to trimming and J lost 3 bases, with 18 bases between them. This CDR3 comprises 15 residues. From germline, CDR1 is MGHDK and CDR2 SYGVNS. The CDR3 spells CASSDGVGELYEQYF. For the CDR3, the DNA is TGTGCCAGCAGCGATGGGGTTGGGGAACTCTACGAGCAGTACTTC.

The rearrangement uses TRBV7-7 and TRBJ1-1; D unclear. CDR1 is SSHAT, CDR2 FNYEAQ, per germline (reference sequence). The germline V and J ends were trimmed by 2 bases and 4 bases, with 17 bases remaining between them. The CDR3 is made up of 16 amino acids. CDR3: CASSLSPEGGGTEAFF. The CDR3 DNA follows: TGTGCCAGCAGCTTATCCCCGGAGGGTGGTGGCACTGAAGCTTTCTTT. The variable domain in full, with the rest retrieved from reference TRBV7-7 and TRBJ1-1, is GAGVSQSPRYKVTKRGQDVTLRCDPISSHATLYWYQQALGQGPEFLTYFNYEAQPDKSGLPSDRFSAERPEGSISTLTIQRTEQRDSAMYRCASSLSPEGGGTEAFFGQGTRLTVV.

In this sample, this clonotype turned up many times. The chain uses TRBV7-2 and TRBJ1-1; D is uncertain. The germline gives CDR1 SGHTA, CDR2 FQGNSA. V was shortened by 5 bases and J by 2 bases, with 12 bases between the two germline ends. The CDR3 runs to 14 residues. The CDR3 coding sequence is TGTGCCAGCAGCCACACGACGGCTAACACTGAAGCTTTCTTT. It yields the protein CASSHTTANTEAFF.

This rearrangement joins TRBV7-9 to TRBJ2-2, with TRBD2 matching over 8 bases. CDR1 and CDR2 (germline): SEHNR, FQNEAQ (reference sequence). There are 15 residues in the CDR3. The V and J ends lost 5 bases and 3 bases, in that order; junction bases with no gene match: 5. This chain's CDR3 is CASSVSGTHTGELFF. The CDR3 DNA sequence: TGTGCCAGCAGCGTTAGCGGGACTCACACCGGGGAGCTGTTTTTT.

V usage is TRBV5-6 and J usage is TRBJ2-5; 7 bases are a match to TRBD1. The CDR3 length is 9 residues. V was clipped by 3 bases and J by 14 bases; unmatched bases: 1. Germline loops: CDR1 SGHDT, CDR2 YYEEEE. CDR3 DNA sequence: TGTGCCAGCAGCTACAGGGGATACTTC. It is translated as CASSYRGYF.

As regards this clonotype: One end of the junction is discordant with germline, which a read error may explain. The rearrangement joins TRBV10-3 to TRBJ1-6; D perhaps matches TRBD1 (6 bases). The CDR3 runs 14 residues. Germline CDR1 reads ENHRY; CDR2 reads SYGVKD. The CDR3 sequence is CASSGGQDYSPLHF. The CDR3 bases are TGTGCCAGCAGTGGGGGACAAGATTATTCACCCCTCCACTTT.